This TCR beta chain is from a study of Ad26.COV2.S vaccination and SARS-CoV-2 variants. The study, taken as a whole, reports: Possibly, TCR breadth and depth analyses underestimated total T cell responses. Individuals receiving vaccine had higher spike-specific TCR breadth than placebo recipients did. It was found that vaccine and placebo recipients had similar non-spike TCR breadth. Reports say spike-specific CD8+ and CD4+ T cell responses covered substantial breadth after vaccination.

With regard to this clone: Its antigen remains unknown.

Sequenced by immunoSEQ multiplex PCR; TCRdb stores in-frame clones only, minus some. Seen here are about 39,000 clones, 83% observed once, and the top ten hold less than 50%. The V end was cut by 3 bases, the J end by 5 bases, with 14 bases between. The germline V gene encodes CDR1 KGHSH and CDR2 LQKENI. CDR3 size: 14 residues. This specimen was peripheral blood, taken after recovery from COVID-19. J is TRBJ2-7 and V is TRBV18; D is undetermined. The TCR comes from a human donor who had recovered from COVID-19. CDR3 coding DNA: TGTGCCAGCTCACCTGTCTCAATCCACGACGAGCAGTACTTC. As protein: CASSPVSIHDEQYF.